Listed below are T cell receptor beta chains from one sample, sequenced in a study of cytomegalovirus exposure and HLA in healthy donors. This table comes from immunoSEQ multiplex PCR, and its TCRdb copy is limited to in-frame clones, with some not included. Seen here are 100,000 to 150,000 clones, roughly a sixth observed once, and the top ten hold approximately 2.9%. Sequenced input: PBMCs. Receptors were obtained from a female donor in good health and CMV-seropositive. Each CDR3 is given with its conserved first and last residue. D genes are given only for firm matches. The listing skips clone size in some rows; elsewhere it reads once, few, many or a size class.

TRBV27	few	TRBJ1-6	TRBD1	TGTGCCAGCACCCGGGACAGGGGAAATGATAATTCACCCCTCCACTTT	CASTRDRGNDNSPLHF
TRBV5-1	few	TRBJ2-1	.	TGCGCCAGCAGCTTGAGCCTAGACAATGAGCAGTTCTTC	CASSLSLDNEQFF
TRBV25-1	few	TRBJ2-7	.	TGTGCCAGTGAAACAGGGATTGTGGGCGAGCAGTACTTC	CASETGIVGEQYF
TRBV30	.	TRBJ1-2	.	TGTGCCCGATCGGTGGGGGGGCCCTATGGCTACACCTTC	CARSVGGPYGYTF
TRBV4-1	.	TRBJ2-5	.	TGCGCCAGCAGCCAAGGCGGACTCCAAGAGACCCAGTACTTC	CASSQGGLQETQYF
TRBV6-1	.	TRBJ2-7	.	TGTGCCAGCAGTGAATCGGTACAGGGAAGGTACGAGCAGTACTTC	CASSESVQGRYEQYF
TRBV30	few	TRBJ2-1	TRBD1	TGTGCCTGGAGTGTGACAGGGGTAGGTGAGCAGTTCTTC	CAWSVTGVGEQFF
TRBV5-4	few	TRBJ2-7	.	TGTACCAGCAGCTTGGAGCTAGCCAATTCGGGCGAGCAGTACTTC	CTSSLELANSGEQYF
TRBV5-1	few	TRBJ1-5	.	TGCGCCAGCAGCCGAAACGGACAGTGGAATCAGCCCCAGCATTTT	CASSRNGQWNQPQHF
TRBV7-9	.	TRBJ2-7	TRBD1	TGTGCCAGCAGCTTACGGGACAGGGCCGCCTACGAGCAGTACTTC	CASSLRDRAAYEQYF
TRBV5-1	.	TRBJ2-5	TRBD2	TGCGCCAGCAGCTTCCCCGATATATATAGCGGGCAGGATGGGGAGACCCAGTACTTC	CASSFPDIYSGQDGETQYF
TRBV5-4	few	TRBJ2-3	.	TGTGCCAGCAGCCGGGACTGGACAGATACGCAGTATTTT	CASSRDWTDTQYF
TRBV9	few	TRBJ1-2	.	TGTGCCAGCAGCGAGACGGCGGCGGGGGCGGGAGGCTACACCTTC	CASSETAAGAGGYTF
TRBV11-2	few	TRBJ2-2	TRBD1	TGTGCCAGCAGCTCTGGGAGATGGGACAGCCTCACCGGGGAGCTGTTTTTT	CASSSGRWDSLTGELFF
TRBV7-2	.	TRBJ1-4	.	TGTGCCAGCAGCCCCCGCAGGGTACGAAATCTTGAAAAACTGTTTTTT	CASSPRRVRNLEKLFF
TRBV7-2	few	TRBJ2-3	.	TGTGCCAGCAGCTTATCGGGGCGGGGACGCGCGGATACGCAGTATTTT	CASSLSGRGRADTQYF
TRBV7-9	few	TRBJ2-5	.	TGTGCCAGCAGCTTAGGCGGGGGCCAGGAGACCCAGTACTTC	CASSLGGGQETQYF